Presented here are 28 T cell receptor beta chains from one specimen sequenced in a study of molecular identifiers for immune sequencing clone quantification. TCRdb analysed the PCR reads with MiXCR anew, one entry per CDR3 protein. The data hold about 640,000 distinct CDR3 sequences, with less than 20% observed a single time. The sequencing input was naive CD8+ T cells from blood, with Jurkat cell RNA spiked in. Subset specified: FACS-sorted CD8+CD4-CCR7+CD45RA+ naive T cells. The receptors shown here come from a human donor in good health. Some libraries in this study had Jurkat cell RNA spiked in.

Ten or more counts support this clonotype. The chain links TRBV25-1 to TRBJ2-5, with 9 nucleotides matching TRBD2. The CDR3 totals 15 residues. Per the germline V gene, CDR1 is MGHDK and CDR2 is SYGVNS. The ends lost 1 base at V and 3 bases at J; junction bases unmatched: 3. The CDR3, as DNA: TGTGCCAGCAGTGAATGGGAGCGGGGGGAAGAGACCCAGTACTTC. Translated, it gives CASSEWERGEETQYF. The full variable domain, with the rest looked up from reference TRBV25-1 and TRBJ2-5, is EADIYQTPRYLVIGTGKKITLECSQTMGHDKMYWYQQDPGMELHLIHYSYGVNSTEKGDLSSESTVSRIRTEHFPLTLESARPSHTSQYLCASSEWERGEETQYFGPGTRLLVL.

Notes on this clonotype: A much bigger clone sits one base away, suggesting this may be a read error. Because the CDR3 is missing its conserved closing phenylalanine or tryptophan, this is likely a read error. This chain uses TRBV5-3 with TRBJ2-2, with D possibly being TRBD2 (6 bases). TRBV5-3 is an open reading frame, and its role is uncertain. The CDR3 totals 15 residues. CDR3 DNA: TGTGCCAGCAGCTCGACTAGTTATTCCACCGGGGAGCTGTTTTCT. As protein: CASSSTSYSTGELFS.

This clonotype was observed a handful of times. The junction does not match germline at one end; this may be a read error. CDR3 residues: CASSFLYIEQFF. CDR3 coding DNA: TGTGCCAGCAGCTTCCTATACATTGAGCAGTTCTTC. The V call is TRBV11-2, the J call TRBJ2-1; no firm D call. CDR3 length: 12 residues. The germline V gene has CDR1 SGHAT and CDR2 FQNNGV.

This clonotype was observed a handful of times. The chain joins TRBV12-3 or TRBV12-4 to TRBJ2-2; 7 positions agree with TRBD2. With V trimmed by 5 bases and J by 5 bases, 8 bases remained unmatched. This CDR3 spans 15 amino acids. CDR3 in DNA: TGTGCCAGCAGTCCCTACGGGAGGCCTACCGGGGAGCTGTTTTTT. It codes for CASSPYGRPTGELFF.

This chain joins TRBV5-1 and TRBJ2-7, with TRBD2 identical over 10 bases. The trim removed 0 bases at V and 3 bases at J, leaving 6 bases unmatched. The germline V gene has CDR1 SGHRS and CDR2 YFSETQ. The CDR3 spans 16 residues. The CDR3 protein is CASSLVGLAEFYEQYF. The CDR3 coding sequence is TGCGCCAGCAGCTTGGTTGGACTAGCGGAGTTCTACGAGCAGTACTTC.

Many counts were recorded for this clonotype. CDR3 DNA: TGCAGTGCTAGAAACTGGACAGGGTTTCGAGATTTGAACACTGAAGCTTTCTTT. It is translated as CSARNWTGFRDLNTEAFF. V is TRBV20-1 and J is TRBJ1-1, with 8 positions matching TRBD1. The CDR3 loop spans 18 amino acids. Germline V gene data show CDR1 as DFQATT and CDR2 as SNEGSKA (reference sequence). V shed 2 bases, J shed 0 bases, and the junction held 14 bases outside the gene matches.

This clonotype was observed many times. The chain uses TRBV6-6 and TRBJ2-7; 7 bases match TRBD1. Trimming cost V 6 bases and J 3 bases; bases outside gene matches: 11. The CDR3 totals 15 residues. CDR1 is MNHNY, CDR2 SVGAGI, per germline (reference sequence). CDR3 sequence (DNA): TGTGCCAGCAGATCTCGGGACAGACCGTTCTACGAGCAGTACTTC. This sequence encodes CASRSRDRPFYEQYF.

The V and J genes are TRBV12-3 or TRBV12-4 and TRBJ2-1; TRBD2 agrees at 10 bases. The CDR3 covers 16 residues. With V trimmed by 8 bases and J by 2 bases, 9 bases remained unmatched. The CDR3 bases are TGTGCCAGCTACGACCGGACTAGCGGACCCTACAATGAGCAGTTCTTC. Encoded protein: CASYDRTSGPYNEQFF.

With respect to this clonotype: This may be a read error, as it is one base from a much larger clone. The V gene is TRBV27, the J gene TRBJ1-1, with TRBD1 as a possible D gene (6 bases). This CDR3 has 16 residues. Germline V gene lookup returns CDR1 MNHEY and CDR2 SMNVEV (reference sequence). The chain's CDR3 is CASSPTPGQMNTDAFF. CDR3 nucleotides: TGTGCCAGCAGTCCCACCCCGGGACAAATGAACACTGACGCTTTCTTT.

This clonotype was recorded a few times. Given a much more abundant clone one base away, this may be a read error. The chain couples TRBV20-1 to TRBJ2-7; D is perhaps TRBD2 (6 bases). The CDR3 runs to 14 residues. Looked up from germline, CDR1 is DFQATT and CDR2 is SNEGSKA (reference sequence). The DNA for the CDR3 is TGCAGTGCTAGAGGCCCTGGGACTTCTTACGAGCGGTACTTC. Translating gives CSARGPGTSYERYF.

As concerns this clonotype: A much larger clone differs by one base, so this may be a read error. CDR3 loop: CASRAGPGGRYGQYF. CDR3 coding DNA: TGTGCCAGTAGGGCTGGACCGGGAGGGCGCTACGGGCAGTACTTC. The chain employs TRBV19 and TRBJ2-7; 8 bases match TRBD2. Germline CDR1 and CDR2: LNHDA and SQIVND (reference sequence). The CDR3 covers 15 residues.

Ten or more counts support this clonotype. V and J are TRBV20-1 and TRBJ2-4, with no clear D. CDR1 and CDR2 from the germline V gene are DFQATT and SNEGSKA (reference sequence). Trimming stripped 4 bases from V and 3 bases from J, with 4 bases between. The CDR3 consists of 11 residues. The CDR3 loop reads CSATSKNIQYF. For the CDR3, the DNA is TGCAGTGCTACCAGCAAAAACATTCAGTACTTC.

This clonotype has a count of ten or more. J is TRBJ2-7 and V is TRBV7-6, with TRBD2 identical over 14 bases. The CDR3 spans 18 residues. With 4 bases clipped from V and 4 bases from J, the junction kept 12 bases outside the gene matches. The V gene's germline CDR1 is SGHVS and CDR2 FNYEAQ. CDR3 amino acids: CASSSDPGLAGGGYEQYF. In nucleotides, the CDR3 is TGTGCCAGCAGCTCAGATCCCGGACTAGCGGGAGGCGGGTACGAGCAGTACTTC.

This clonotype was observed many times. The V call is TRBV27, the J call TRBJ2-7; D is undetermined. The CDR3 totals 15 residues. V gave up 4 bases and J gave up 1 base, with 14 bases separating them. CDR1 is MNHEY, CDR2 SMNVEV, per germline (reference sequence). The CDR3 here is CASSSAPDGSYEQYF. Here the CDR3 DNA reads TGTGCCAGCAGTTCTGCTCCGGACGGATCCTACGAGCAGTACTTC.

There are a few counts of this clonotype. The gene calls are TRBV20-1 and TRBJ2-1; D perhaps matches TRBD2 (5 bases). The CDR3 consists of 16 residues. Between the trimmed V and J ends, which lost 5 bases and 0 bases, there was a span of 17 bases. In germline, CDR1 is DFQATT, CDR2 SNEGSKA (reference sequence). CDR3 loop: CSAGPPGYNSYNEQFF. For the CDR3, the DNA is TGCAGTGCTGGCCCCCCGGGATACAACTCCTACAATGAGCAGTTCTTC.

This clonotype was picked up a small number of times. The V gene is TRBV9, the J gene TRBJ2-7; D remains unclear. The CDR3 is made up of 14 amino acids. V was cut by 0 bases and J by 3 bases, with 10 bases left in between. Germline V gene sequence: CDR1 SGDLS, CDR2 YYNGEE. CDR3 in amino acids: CASSVEEESYEQYF. CDR3 coding DNA: TGTGCCAGCAGCGTAGAAGAGGAGAGCTACGAGCAGTACTTC.

The V gene is TRBV7-9, the J gene TRBJ2-1, with 11 bases fitting TRBD1. Germline-derived CDR1 and CDR2 are SEHNR and FQNEAQ (reference sequence). The CDR3 length is 15 residues. Unmatched junction bases numbered 8, after V lost 5 bases and J lost 8 bases. The CDR3 DNA reads as TGTGCCAGCAGCAATGGACAGGGGGCTATCGATGAGCAGTTCTTC. Protein: CASSNGQGAIDEQFF.

Only a few counts were recorded for this clonotype. The chain has TRBV27 and TRBJ2-7; TRBD1 or TRBD2 may be the D gene (5 bases each). The V and J ends lost 8 bases and 7 bases respectively, with 24 bases between them. CDR1 and CDR2 from the germline V gene are MNHEY and SMNVEV (reference sequence). The CDR3 loop spans 15 amino acids. The DNA for the CDR3 is TGTGCCAGCGGACACGGGGCCCCTTCTTCTGGTGAGCAGTACTTC. Encoded protein: CASGHGAPSSGEQYF.

This clonotype was observed at least ten times. V gene TRBV27 combines with J gene TRBJ2-7; 11 positions agree with TRBD2. This CDR3 is 14 amino acids long. Germline CDR1 MNHEY, CDR2 SMNVEV (reference sequence). V lost 6 bases, J lost 2 bases, and 3 bases stayed unmatched. The CDR3, as DNA: TGTGCCAGCAGGGAGGGACTAGCGGCCTACGAGCAGTACTTC. It is translated as CASREGLAAYEQYF.

This clonotype was found many times. The chain links TRBV2 to TRBJ2-3; 10 positions match TRBD2. Trimming removed 1 base from V and 7 bases from J; junction bases left unmatched: 11. In germline, CDR1 is SNHLY, CDR2 FYNNEI. The CDR3 sequence is 17 residues long. The CDR3 spells CASSEGLAGAHRYTQYF. The CDR3 DNA reads as TGTGCCAGCAGTGAAGGGCTAGCGGGAGCCCACAGGTATACGCAGTATTTT. The whole variable domain, remainder taken from reference TRBV2 and TRBJ2-3, is EPEVTQTPSHQVTQMGQEVILRCVPISNHLYFYWYRQILGQKVEFLVSFYNNEISEKSEIFDDQFSVERPDGSNFTLKIRSTKLEDSAMYFCASSEGLAGAHRYTQYFGPGTRLTVL.

This clonotype has more than one count but fewer than ten. Just one base apart from a much larger clone, this may be a read error. The CDR3 ends on some other residue instead of the conserved phenylalanine or tryptophan, so this is likely a read error. The chain has TRBV6-5 and TRBJ2-1; TRBD1 matches 7 bases. V lost 6 bases and J lost 10; bases outside the gene matches: 9. The CDR3 loop spans 13 amino acids. Germline CDR1 is MNHEY and CDR2 is SVGAGI. The chain's CDR3 is CASSLGTAVEQFI. The CDR3 DNA is TGTGCCAGCAGCCTTGGGACAGCCGTCGAGCAGTTCATC.

This clonotype appeared a few times. The V call is TRBV4-3, the J call TRBJ2-7; 10 bases are a match to TRBD1. Germline V lookup: CDR1 LGHNA, CDR2 YSLEER. The CDR3 totals 16 residues. V was pared by 5 bases and J by 5 bases, with 12 bases of the junction left unmatched. The CDR3 DNA is TGCGCCAGCAGCGACTACGGGGGACAGGGGCCCCACGAGCAGTACTTC. It specifies CASSDYGGQGPHEQYF.

The chain has TRBV4-2 and TRBJ1-5; D perhaps matches TRBD1 (6 bases). The CDR3 has 16 amino acids. Deletions cut 1 base from V and 7 bases from J, with 17 bases between. Per the germline V gene, CDR1 is LGHNA and CDR2 is YNFKEQ. CDR3: CASSQGWGASGQPQHF. The CDR3 DNA sequence: TGTGCCAGCAGCCAAGGTTGGGGGGCCTCGGGGCAGCCCCAGCATTTT.

This clonotype occurred many times. The chain is built from TRBV27 and TRBJ2-7; D is uncertain. Germline CDR1 MNHEY, CDR2 SMNVEV (reference sequence). Trimming removed 5 bases from V and 4 bases from J, with 12 bases in between. The CDR3 is 13 amino acids. This CDR3 reads CASSPNDGYEQYF. The CDR3 DNA reads as TGTGCCAGCAGTCCGAATGACGGATACGAGCAGTACTTC.

This clonotype was observed at least ten times. J is TRBJ1-1 and V is TRBV7-2; D ambiguous. This CDR3 contains 12 residues. Per the germline V gene, CDR1 is SGHTA and CDR2 is FQGNSA. V dropped 4 bases and J dropped 8 bases, with 11 bases sitting between them. The CDR3: CASSSPGLEAFF. CDR3 DNA: TGTGCCAGCAGCTCACCGGGTCTAGAAGCTTTCTTT.

This clonotype was detected a few times. The rearrangement uses TRBV19 and TRBJ2-2, with 7 bases aligning to TRBD1. V was clipped by 3 bases and J by 0 bases; unmatched bases: 4. This CDR3 contains 16 residues. Germline CDR1 reads LNHDA; CDR2 reads SQIVND (reference sequence). CDR3 amino acids: CASSIGTAPNTGELFF. In nucleotides, the CDR3 is TGTGCCAGTAGTATTGGGACAGCCCCGAACACCGGGGAGCTGTTTTTT.

Concerning this clonotype: This may be a read error, as it is one base from a much larger clone. This is likely a read error, given that the CDR3 carries no conserved phenylalanine or tryptophan at its end. CDR3 loop: CASSLIGTASYEQYL. Here the CDR3 DNA reads TGTGCCAGCAGTTTAATAGGGACTGCATCCTACGAGCAGTACCTC. The J gene is TRBJ2-7, the V gene TRBV12-3 or TRBV12-4, with D maybe TRBD2 (6 bases). V was trimmed by 2 bases and J by 1 base, leaving 12 bases between them. This CDR3 has 15 residues.

The J gene is TRBJ1-6, the V gene TRBV19; D gene ambiguous. Trimming removed 0 bases at V and 6 bases at J, with 9 bases between. Germline assignment: CDR1 LNHDA and CDR2 SQIVND (reference sequence). CDR3 length equals 15 residues. The CDR3 is CASSIDRVVNSPLHF. The CDR3 DNA is TGTGCCAGTAGTATAGACCGGGTTGTTAATTCACCCCTCCACTTT. The full variable domain, with the rest looked up from reference TRBV19 and TRBJ1-6, is DGGITQSPKYLFRKEGQNVTLSCEQNLNHDAMYWYRQDPGQGLRLIYYSQIVNDFQKGDIAEGYSVSREKKESFPLTVTSAQKNPTAFYLCASSIDRVVNSPLHFGNGTRLTVT.